The 27 T cell receptor beta chains given below trace back to one sample, sequenced in a study of PD-L1 blockade in urothelial cancer. Time point defined: pretreatment peripheral blood. Profiling relied on immunoSEQ multiplex PCR, and the TCRdb table lists in-frame clones only, not all of them. The sample records approximately 86,000 clones, approximately 80% being singletons. The sample in question was PBMCs, obtained around atezolizumab (anti-PD-L1) treatment. These receptors came from a man aged 40-49 years with urothelial cancer.

As concerns this clone: The sample holds other DNA sequences that translate to the same CDR3. The genes are TRBV5-1 and TRBJ1-1, with D hard to call. The germline V gene has CDR1 SGHRS and CDR2 YFSETQ. The CDR3 has 13 amino acids. V was clipped by 1 base and J by 1 base, with 5 bases between them. CDR3 DNA: TGCGCCAGCAGCTTGACGGGGAACACTGAAGCTTTCTTT. Translation gives CASSLTGNTEAFF.

The chain uses TRBV5-8 and TRBJ1-2, with D tentatively TRBD1 (5 bases). This CDR3 comprises 11 residues. Germline V lookup: CDR1 SGHTS, CDR2 YDEGEE. V was pared by 7 bases and J by 8 bases, with 12 bases between. The CDR3 is CASGRASGYTF. Written as DNA, the CDR3 is TGTGCCAGCGGCAGGGCCTCCGGCTACACCTTC.

This clone was counted a single time. The CDR3: CASRQTSAAYEQYF. Written as DNA, the CDR3 is TGTGCCAGCAGGCAAACTAGCGCAGCCTACGAGCAGTACTTC. The rearrangement links TRBV2 to TRBJ2-7; 7 nucleotides match TRBD2. Germline V gene sequence: CDR1 SNHLY, CDR2 FYNNEI. This CDR3 has 14 amino acids. Germline trimming cut 6 bases from V and 2 bases from J; bases unmatched to any gene: 7.

This chain links TRBV4-3 with TRBJ2-3; perhaps TRBD1 as D (6 bases). Germline lookup yields CDR1 LGHNA and CDR2 YSLEER. The CDR3 spans 18 residues. Trimming pared 1 base from V and 0 bases from J, leaving 17 bases between. The CDR3 sequence: CASSQALGAAPSTDTQYF. DNA for the CDR3: TGCGCCAGCAGCCAAGCCCTGGGGGCGGCACCTAGCACAGATACGCAGTATTTT.

The rearrangement uses TRBV5-6 and TRBJ2-3; maybe TRBD2 (7 bases). The CDR3 contains 16 residues. V lost 1 base and J 4 bases, leaving 16 bases between the germline ends. Germline CDR1 is SGHDT and CDR2 is YYEEEE. CDR3 DNA: TGTGCCAGCAGCTTGTGGGGGGGCGCCTTAGCAGATACGCAGTATTTT. Amino acid sequence: CASSLWGGALADTQYF. The variable domain in full, with the rest retrieved from reference TRBV5-6 and TRBJ2-3, is DAGVTQSPTHLIKTRGQQVTLRCSPKSGHDTVSWYQQALGQGPQFIFQYYEEEERQRGNFPDRFSGHQFPNYSSELNVNALLLGDSALYLCASSLWGGALADTQYFGPGTRLTVL.

The table lists this clone with a count of one. The chain is built from TRBV28 and TRBJ2-7, with 7 bases aligning to TRBD2. Germline assignment: CDR1 MDHEN and CDR2 SYDVKM. The CDR3 extends over 15 amino acids. The J segment lost 5 bases and the V segment lost 5 bases, leaving 12 bases of the junction unmatched. The CDR3 sequence: CASSLSAGTSDEQYF. CDR3 nucleotide sequence: TGTGCCAGCAGTCTTTCAGCGGGAACGAGTGACGAGCAGTACTTC.

The chain has TRBV7-6 and TRBJ1-1, with a weak D call TRBD1 (5 bases). Germline V CDR1 and CDR2: SGHVS, FNYEAQ. This CDR3 contains 14 residues. Trimming stripped 1 base from V and 6 bases from J, with 12 bases between. CDR3 sequence: CASSLVHGGAEAFF. DNA for the CDR3: TGTGCCAGCAGCTTAGTTCATGGGGGGGCTGAAGCTTTCTTT.

The chain employs TRBV19 and TRBJ2-7; TRBD2 matches 11 bases. Germline-derived CDR1 and CDR2 are LNHDA and SQIVND (reference sequence). The trim removed 3 bases at V and 3 bases at J, leaving 13 bases unmatched. The CDR3 sequence is 18 residues long. CDR3 region: CASSMGASGRPLGYEQYF. DNA of the CDR3: TGTGCCAGTAGTATGGGAGCTAGCGGGAGGCCACTGGGCTACGAGCAGTACTTC.

This chain links TRBV7-9 with TRBJ1-1; 8 bases fit TRBD1. Germline CDR1 is SEHNR and CDR2 is FQNEAQ (reference sequence). V lost 3 bases, J lost 6 bases, and 6 bases stayed unmatched. There are 14 residues in the CDR3. This CDR3 is CASSLTGEGAEAFF. In DNA form, the CDR3 reads TGTGCCAGCAGCTTGACAGGGGAAGGGGCTGAAGCTTTCTTT.

V and J are TRBV10-3 and TRBJ1-1; 10 bases align to TRBD1. CDR1 is ENHRY and CDR2 is SYGVKD in the germline V gene. The CDR3 length is 14 residues. J gave up 4 bases and V 2 bases, and 1 base lay outside the gene matches. The CDR3 nucleotides are TGTGCCATCAGTGAGGGGACAGGGGTCACTGAAGCTTTCTTT. It yields the protein CAISEGTGVTEAFF.

J is TRBJ1-4 and V is TRBV15; a weak D match, TRBD1 (5 bases). Germline V CDR1 and CDR2: LNHNV, YYDKDF (reference sequence). The CDR3 extends over 13 amino acids. V was cut by 7 bases and J by 8 bases, with 14 bases left in between. CDR3 in amino acids: CATMAGRGEKLFF. CDR3 bases: TGTGCCACCATGGCAGGGCGTGGGGAAAAACTGTTTTTT.

This sequence joins TRBV28 and TRBJ2-1; the D gene is possibly TRBD2 (6 bases). The CDR3 extends over 16 amino acids. The germline gives CDR1 MDHEN, CDR2 SYDVKM. V gave up 3 bases and J gave up 4 bases, with 16 bases separating them. This CDR3 reads CASSLGVGTGYNEQFF. The CDR3 DNA reads as TGTGCCAGCAGTTTGGGTGTGGGGACTGGATACAATGAGCAGTTCTTC.

The J gene is TRBJ1-2, the V gene TRBV30; a weak D match, TRBD1 (6 bases). V was shortened by 7 bases and J by 4 bases, with 16 bases between the two germline ends. Looked up from germline, CDR1 is GTSNPN and CDR2 is SVGIG (reference sequence). The CDR3 covers 13 residues. CDR3 protein: CASKGRGSYGYTF. The CDR3 coding sequence is TGTGCCTCAAAGGGCAGGGGTAGCTATGGCTACACCTTC.

The J gene is TRBJ2-7, the V gene TRBV7-8; possibly TRBD2 for D (7 bases). CDR1 and CDR2 from the germline V gene are SGHVS and FQNEAQ. The CDR3 has 16 residues. V lost 0 bases to trimming and J lost 2 bases, with 14 bases between them. CDR3 sequence reads: CASSLARGGGTYEQYF. The CDR3 DNA follows: TGTGCCAGCAGCTTAGCGAGGGGGGGAGGGACCTACGAGCAGTACTTC.

The table lists this clone with a count of one. This chain uses TRBV29-1 with TRBJ2-3; possibly TRBD1 for D (6 bases). The CDR3 sequence is 12 residues long. Trimming took off 6 bases at V and 6 bases at J, with 13 bases between the two ends. Germline V gives CDR1 SQVTM, CDR2 ANQGSEA. The CDR3 loop reads CSVRGRGDTQYF. CDR3 nucleotide sequence: TGCAGCGTGAGGGGCAGGGGTGATACGCAGTATTTT.

The chain combines TRBV6-1 with TRBJ2-1; 14 bases are a match to TRBD2. V gave up 7 bases and J gave up 15 bases; unmatched junction bases: 8. The CDR3 has 13 amino acids. Germline V gene lookup returns CDR1 MNHNS and CDR2 SASEGT. The CDR3 nucleotides read TGTGCCAGCACGACTAGCGGGAGGGCCTACCCGTTCTTC. Protein product: CASTTSGRAYPFF.

J is TRBJ1-3 and V is TRBV30; 9 positions agree with TRBD1. This CDR3 contains 15 residues. The junction had 6 bases not matched to a gene; V was cut back by 2 bases and J by 4 bases. Germline CDR1 and CDR2: GTSNPN and SVGIG (reference sequence). This CDR3 is CAWSIGQGSGNTIYF. CDR3 nucleotide sequence: TGTGCCTGGAGTATAGGACAGGGGTCCGGAAACACCATATATTTT.

The chain recombines TRBV30 with TRBJ2-2, with 10 positions matching TRBD2. This CDR3 region has 20 residues. Losses at the gene ends were 1 base for V and 9 bases for J; bases not matched to a gene: 23. Germline assignment: CDR1 GTSNPN and CDR2 SVGIG (reference sequence). This chain's CDR3 is CAWSEGGLAGVRFLERELFF. As DNA, the CDR3 is TGTGCCTGGAGTGAAGGAGGGCTAGCGGGAGTCAGGTTCCTCGAACGGGAGCTGTTTTTT.

V and J are TRBV5-1 and TRBJ1-1; 7 bases are shared with TRBD1. Looked up from germline, CDR1 is SGHRS and CDR2 is YFSETQ. After removal of 3 bases from V and 1 base from J, the junction contained 3 bases not matched to a gene. The CDR3 has 14 amino acids. This chain's CDR3 is CASSWTGQNTEAFF. The CDR3 region has the DNA TGCGCCAGCAGCTGGACAGGACAGAACACTGAAGCTTTCTTT.

This chain connects TRBV2 to TRBJ2-1; 10 nucleotides line up with TRBD2. The CDR3 runs to 16 residues. V lost 5 bases to trimming and J lost 2 bases; unmatched junction nucleotides: 6. The germline gives CDR1 SNHLY, CDR2 FYNNEI. CDR3 sequence: CASSPLAGVAYNEQFF. CDR3 coding DNA: TGTGCCAGCAGTCCTCTAGCGGGAGTGGCCTACAATGAGCAGTTCTTC. The complete variable domain, with remaining parts taken from reference TRBV2 and TRBJ2-1, reads EPEVTQTPSHQVTQMGQEVILRCVPISNHLYFYWYRQILGQKVEFLVSFYNNEISEKSEIFDDQFSVERPDGSNFTLKIRSTKLEDSAMYFCASSPLAGVAYNEQFFGPGTRLTVL.

In this sample, this clone turned up a few times. The V call is TRBV6-5, the J call TRBJ2-1; 7 bases agree with TRBD1. This CDR3 is 15 amino acids long. V gave up 2 bases and J gave up 3 bases; unmatched junction bases: 4. CDR1 is MNHEY and CDR2 is SVGAGI in the germline V gene. Here the CDR3 reads CASSYMGTDYNEQFF. In DNA form, the CDR3 reads TGTGCCAGCAGTTACATGGGGACAGACTACAATGAGCAGTTCTTC.

The chain uses TRBV5-5 and TRBJ2-5; TRBD1 matches at 9 bases. The junction had 6 bases not matched to a gene; V was cut back by 1 base and J by 5 bases. Per the germline V gene, CDR1 is SGHKS and CDR2 is YYEKEE (reference sequence). The CDR3 has 15 residues. CDR3 loop: CASSLPGQGLETQYF. CDR3 sequence (DNA): TGTGCCAGCAGCTTGCCCGGACAGGGGTTGGAGACCCAGTACTTC. The variable domain in full, completed from reference TRBV5-5 and TRBJ2-5, reads DAGVTQSPTHLIKTRGQQVTLRCSPISGHKSVSWYQQVLGQGPQFIFQYYEKEERGRGNFPDRFSARQFPNYSSELNVNALLLGDSALYLCASSLPGQGLETQYFGPGTRLLVL.

The chain recombines TRBV9 with TRBJ1-2, with D uncertain. The germline CDR1 and CDR2 sequences are SGDLS and YYNGEE. V lost 4 bases to trimming and J lost 5 bases, with 12 bases between them. The CDR3 length is 13 residues. CDR3 region: CASSSPPSYGYTF. For the CDR3, the DNA is TGTGCCAGCAGCTCCCCTCCGAGTTATGGCTACACCTTC.

This clone was detected a few times. V and J are TRBV4-2 and TRBJ2-1; 11 bases fit TRBD2. The CDR3 runs 17 residues. After removal of 1 base from V and 6 bases from J, the junction contained 8 bases not matched to a gene. Germline V gene lookup returns CDR1 LGHNA and CDR2 YNFKEQ. Here the CDR3 reads CASSQVQPGLAVNEQFF. The DNA of the CDR3 is TGTGCCAGCAGCCAAGTACAACCGGGACTAGCGGTCAATGAGCAGTTCTTC.

This clone was seen a handful of times. V and J are TRBV21-1 and TRBJ2-1; the table calls TRBD1, which could not be checked here. TRBV21-1 is a recognized pseudogene. The length of the CDR3 is 16 residues. Here the CDR3 reads CASSHSYRASYNEQFF. The CDR3 DNA follows: TGTGCCAGCAGCCACTCCTACAGGGCGTCCTACAATGAGCAGTTCTTC.

The rearrangement uses TRBV6-5 and TRBJ1-2, with a weak D call TRBD1 (6 bases). Germline V gives CDR1 MNHEY, CDR2 SVGAGI. This CDR3 contains 14 residues. Deletions cut 2 bases from V and 6 bases from J, with 13 bases between. The CDR3 DNA follows: TGTGCCAGCAGTTACGGTGGGGGCGAGAATGGCTACACCTTC. It yields the protein CASSYGGGENGYTF.

The V call is TRBV11-2, the J call TRBJ2-3, with TRBD2 matching 8 bases. CDR3 length: 16 residues. V trimming: 7 bases; J trimming: 5 bases; junction bases outside the gene matches: 14. The germline V gene has CDR1 SGHAT and CDR2 FQNNGV. In DNA, the CDR3 is TGTGCCAGCACGTCTCGGGGGGGACAAATAAAAGATACGCAGTATTTT. Encoded protein: CASTSRGGQIKDTQYF.